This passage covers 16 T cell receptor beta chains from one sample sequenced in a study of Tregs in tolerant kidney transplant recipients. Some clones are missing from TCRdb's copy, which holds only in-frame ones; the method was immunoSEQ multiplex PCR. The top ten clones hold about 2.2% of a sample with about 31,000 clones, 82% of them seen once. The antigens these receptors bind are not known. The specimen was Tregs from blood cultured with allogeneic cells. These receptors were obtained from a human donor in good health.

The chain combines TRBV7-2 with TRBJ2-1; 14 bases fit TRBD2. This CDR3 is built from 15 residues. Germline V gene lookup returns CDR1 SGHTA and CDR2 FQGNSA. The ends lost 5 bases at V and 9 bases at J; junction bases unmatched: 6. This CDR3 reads CASSPTSGRGIEQFF. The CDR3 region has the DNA TGTGCCAGCAGCCCGACTAGCGGGAGGGGTATTGAGCAGTTCTTC.

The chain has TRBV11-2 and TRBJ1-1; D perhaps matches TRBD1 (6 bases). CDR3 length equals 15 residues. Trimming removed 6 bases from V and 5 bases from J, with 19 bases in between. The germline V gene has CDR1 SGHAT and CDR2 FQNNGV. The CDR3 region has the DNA TGTGCCAGCAGTTTCCAACAGGGAGGAGAAACTGAAGCTTTCTTT. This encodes CASSFQQGGETEAFF.

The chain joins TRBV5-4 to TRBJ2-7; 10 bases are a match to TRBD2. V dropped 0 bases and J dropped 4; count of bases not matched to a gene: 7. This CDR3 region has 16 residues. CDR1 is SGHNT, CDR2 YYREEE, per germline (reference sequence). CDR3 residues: CASSLDASGRRYEQYF. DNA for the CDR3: TGTGCCAGCAGCTTGGATGCTAGCGGGAGACGATACGAGCAGTACTTC. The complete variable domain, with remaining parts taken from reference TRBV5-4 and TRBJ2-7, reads ETGVTQSPTHLIKTRGQQVTLRCSSQSGHNTVSWYQQALGQGPQFIFQYYREEENGRGNFPPRFSGLQFPNYSSELNVNALELDDSALYLCASSLDASGRRYEQYFGPGTRLTVT.

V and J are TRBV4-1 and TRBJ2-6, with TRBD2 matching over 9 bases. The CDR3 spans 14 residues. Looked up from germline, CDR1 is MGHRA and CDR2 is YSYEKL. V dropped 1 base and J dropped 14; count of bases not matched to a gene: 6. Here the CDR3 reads CASSQGASGALLTF. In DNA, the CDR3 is TGCGCCAGCAGCCAAGGGGCTAGCGGGGCCCTCCTGACTTTC.

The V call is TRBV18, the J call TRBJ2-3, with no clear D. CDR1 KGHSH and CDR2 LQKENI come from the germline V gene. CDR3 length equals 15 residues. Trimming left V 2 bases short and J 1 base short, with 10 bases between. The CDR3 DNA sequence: TGTGCCAGCTCACCAATCCCTCGGGGCACAGATACGCAGTATTTT. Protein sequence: CASSPIPRGTDTQYF.

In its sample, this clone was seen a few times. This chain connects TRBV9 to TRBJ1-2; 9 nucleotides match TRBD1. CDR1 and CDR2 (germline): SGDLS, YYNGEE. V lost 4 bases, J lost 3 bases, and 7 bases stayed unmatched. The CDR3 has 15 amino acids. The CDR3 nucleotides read TGTGCCAGCAGCCAAGAGGACAGGGGCCACTATGGCTACACCTTC. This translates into CASSQEDRGHYGYTF.

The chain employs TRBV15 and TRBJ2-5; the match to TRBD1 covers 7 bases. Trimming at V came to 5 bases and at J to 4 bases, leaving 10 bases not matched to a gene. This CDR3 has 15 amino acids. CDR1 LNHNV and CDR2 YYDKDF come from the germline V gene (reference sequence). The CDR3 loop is CATSARTGVRETQYF. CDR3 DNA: TGTGCCACCAGCGCCCGAACAGGGGTACGAGAGACCCAGTACTTC.

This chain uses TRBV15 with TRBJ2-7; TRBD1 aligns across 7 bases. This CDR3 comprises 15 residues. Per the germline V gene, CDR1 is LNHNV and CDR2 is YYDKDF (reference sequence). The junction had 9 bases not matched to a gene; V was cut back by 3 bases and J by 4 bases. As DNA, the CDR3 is TGTGCCACCAGCAGGGGAACAGGGGTTGGGTACGAGCAGTACTTC. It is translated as CATSRGTGVGYEQYF.

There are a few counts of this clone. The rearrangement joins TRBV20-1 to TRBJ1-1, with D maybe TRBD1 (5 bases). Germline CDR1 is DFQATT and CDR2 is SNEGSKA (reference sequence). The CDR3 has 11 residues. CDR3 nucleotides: TGCAGGATGGTTACAGGCTCTGAAGCTTTCTTT. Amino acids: CRMVTGSEAFF.

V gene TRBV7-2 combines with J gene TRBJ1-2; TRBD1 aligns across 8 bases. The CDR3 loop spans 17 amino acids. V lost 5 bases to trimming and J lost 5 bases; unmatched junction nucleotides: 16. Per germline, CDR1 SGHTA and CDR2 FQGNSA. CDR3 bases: TGTGCCAGCAGCCAGAGGACAGGGATGGAGGGAAGGTATGGCTACACCTTC. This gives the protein CASSQRTGMEGRYGYTF.

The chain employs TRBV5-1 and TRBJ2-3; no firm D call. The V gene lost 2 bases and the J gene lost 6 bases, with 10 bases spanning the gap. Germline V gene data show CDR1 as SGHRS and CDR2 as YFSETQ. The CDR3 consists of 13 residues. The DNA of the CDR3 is TGCGCCAGCAGCTTACTCCCTGGGGATACGCAGTATTTT. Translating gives CASSLLPGDTQYF.

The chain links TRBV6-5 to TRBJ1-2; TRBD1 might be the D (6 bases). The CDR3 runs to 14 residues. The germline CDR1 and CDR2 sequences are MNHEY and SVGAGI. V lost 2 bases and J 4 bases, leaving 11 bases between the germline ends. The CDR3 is CASSYRSDSYGYTF. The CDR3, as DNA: TGTGCCAGCAGTTACCGCTCGGACAGCTATGGCTACACCTTC.

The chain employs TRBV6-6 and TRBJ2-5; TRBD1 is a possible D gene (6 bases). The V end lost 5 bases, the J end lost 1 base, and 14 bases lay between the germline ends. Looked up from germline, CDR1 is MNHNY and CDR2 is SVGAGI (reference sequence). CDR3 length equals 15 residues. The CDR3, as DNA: TGTGCCAGCAGTCCCCCCGAAGGGGGCCAAGAGACCCAGTACTTC. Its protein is CASSPPEGGQETQYF.

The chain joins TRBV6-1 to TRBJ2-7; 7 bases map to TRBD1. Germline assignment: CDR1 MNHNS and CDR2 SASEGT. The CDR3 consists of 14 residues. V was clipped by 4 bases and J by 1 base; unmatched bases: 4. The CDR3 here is CASSASTGSYEQYF. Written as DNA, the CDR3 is TGTGCCAGCAGTGCTTCGACAGGGTCCTACGAGCAGTACTTC.

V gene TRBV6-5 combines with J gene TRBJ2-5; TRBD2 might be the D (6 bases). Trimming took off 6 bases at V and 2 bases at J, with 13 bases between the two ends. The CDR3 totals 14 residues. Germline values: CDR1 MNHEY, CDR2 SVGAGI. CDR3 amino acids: CASRRGTAQETQYF. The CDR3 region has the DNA TGTGCCAGCAGGCGAGGGACTGCTCAAGAGACCCAGTACTTC.

In DNA, the CDR3 is TGTGCCAGCAGCTTGGGCAATTCGGGGGCCGAGCAGTACTTC. The encoded protein is CASSLGNSGAEQYF. V gene TRBV7-2 combines with J gene TRBJ2-7; D is possibly TRBD1 or TRBD2 (6 bases each). V was cut by 3 bases and J by 6 bases, with 15 bases left in between. Per the germline V gene, CDR1 is SGHTA and CDR2 is FQGNSA. CDR3 length: 14 amino acids.